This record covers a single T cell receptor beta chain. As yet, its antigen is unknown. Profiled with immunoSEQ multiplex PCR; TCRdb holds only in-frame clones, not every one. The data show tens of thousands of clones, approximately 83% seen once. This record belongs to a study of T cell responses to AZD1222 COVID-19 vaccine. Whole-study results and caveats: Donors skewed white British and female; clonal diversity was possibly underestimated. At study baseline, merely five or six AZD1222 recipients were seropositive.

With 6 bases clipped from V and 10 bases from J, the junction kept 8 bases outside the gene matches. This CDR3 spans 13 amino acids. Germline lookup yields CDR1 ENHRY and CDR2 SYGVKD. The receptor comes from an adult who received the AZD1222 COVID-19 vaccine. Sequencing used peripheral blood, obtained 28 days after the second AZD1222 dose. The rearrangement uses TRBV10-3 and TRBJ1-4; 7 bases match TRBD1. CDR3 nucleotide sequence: TGTGCCATCAGGGACAGTGCAGGGGGAAAACTGTTTTTT. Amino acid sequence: CAIRDSAGGKLFF.